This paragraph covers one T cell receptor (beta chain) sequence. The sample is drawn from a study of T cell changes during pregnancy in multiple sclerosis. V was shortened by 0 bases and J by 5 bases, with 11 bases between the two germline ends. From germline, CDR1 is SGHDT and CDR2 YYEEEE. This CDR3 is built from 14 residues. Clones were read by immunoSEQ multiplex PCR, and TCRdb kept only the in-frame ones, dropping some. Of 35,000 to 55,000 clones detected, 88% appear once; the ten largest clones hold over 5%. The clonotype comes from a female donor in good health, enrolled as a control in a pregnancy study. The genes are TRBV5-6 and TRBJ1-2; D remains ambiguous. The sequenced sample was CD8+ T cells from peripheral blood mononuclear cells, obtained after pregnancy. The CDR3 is CASSLGGSPYGYTF. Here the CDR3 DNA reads TGTGCCAGCAGCTTGGGCGGTTCTCCTTATGGCTACACCTTC.